This TCR beta chain is from a study of low-dose radiotherapy and immunotherapy resistance in tumors. The wider study: Over 26 weeks, cohort 2 got 1 Gy every two weeks, reaching 13 Gy.

Time point reported: after trial treatment. Regarding treatment: LDRT plus nivolumab, ipilimumab, low-dose cyclophosphamide and aspirin (RACIN trial). The donors' regimen was nivolumab, ipilimumab, aspirin, low-dose cyclophosphamide and low-dose radiotherapy. This clonotype has ten or more counts. Priming of first-strand cDNA relied on TRAV- and TRBV-specific primers (covering alpha and beta chains). The authors ran 15 to 25 PCR cycles to amplify TCRs with a constant-region primer and V-primer adapter. MiXCR was run by TCRdb on the reads, yielding one entry per CDR3 protein. The table records roughly 95,000 distinct CDR3 sequences, 20% to 25% of them present only once. The CDR3 runs 14 residues. Germline CDR1 SNHLY, CDR2 FYNNEI. V trimming: 5 bases; J trimming: 8 bases; junction bases outside the gene matches: 8.

This clonotype originated in a female donor with ovarian cancer. The sample consisted of PBMCs, taken after low-dose radiotherapy plus immunotherapy. This chain links TRBV2 with TRBJ2-3; the match to TRBD1 covers 9 bases. CDR3 coding DNA: TGTGCCAGCAGTCCCGGGACAGGGTATCGTACGCAGTATTTT. Translating gives CASSPGTGYRTQYF.